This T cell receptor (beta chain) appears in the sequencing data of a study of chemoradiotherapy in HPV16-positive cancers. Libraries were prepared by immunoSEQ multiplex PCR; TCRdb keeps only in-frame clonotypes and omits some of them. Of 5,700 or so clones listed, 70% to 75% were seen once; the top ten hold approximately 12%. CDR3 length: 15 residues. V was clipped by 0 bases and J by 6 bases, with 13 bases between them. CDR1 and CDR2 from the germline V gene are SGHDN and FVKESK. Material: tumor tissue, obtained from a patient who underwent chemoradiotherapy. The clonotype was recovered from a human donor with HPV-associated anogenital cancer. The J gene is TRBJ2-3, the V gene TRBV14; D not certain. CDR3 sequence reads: CASSQDLADPDTQYF. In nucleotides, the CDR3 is TGTGCCAGCAGCCAAGATCTGGCCGATCCCGATACGCAGTATTTT.